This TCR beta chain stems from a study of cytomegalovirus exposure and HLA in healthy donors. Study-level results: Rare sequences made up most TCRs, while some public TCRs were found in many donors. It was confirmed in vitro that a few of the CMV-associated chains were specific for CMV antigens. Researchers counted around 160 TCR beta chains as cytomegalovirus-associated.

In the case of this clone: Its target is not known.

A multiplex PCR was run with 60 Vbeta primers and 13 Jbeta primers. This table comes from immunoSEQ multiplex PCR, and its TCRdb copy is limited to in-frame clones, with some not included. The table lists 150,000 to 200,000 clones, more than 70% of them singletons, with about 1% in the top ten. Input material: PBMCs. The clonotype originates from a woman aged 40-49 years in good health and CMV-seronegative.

CDR3 in DNA: TGTGCCAGCTCGCCGGGAGGCACACAGTTCTCTGGAAACACCATATATTTT. Translation gives CASSPGGTQFSGNTIYF. The chain carries TRBV18 and TRBJ1-3; D is ambiguous. V gave up 6 bases and J gave up 0 bases, with 18 bases separating them. The germline V gene encodes CDR1 KGHSH and CDR2 LQKENI. The CDR3 totals 17 residues.